In its sample, the clone carrying this T cell receptor (beta chain) was seen a few times. Its antigen is not known. The CDR3 has 14 amino acids. Trimming pared 1 base from V and 1 base from J, leaving 6 bases between. Germline V CDR1 and CDR2: SGHRS, YFSETQ. The data originate from a study of cytomegalovirus exposure and HLA in healthy donors. Study conclusions and caveats: In a later analysis, an Asian-associated ancestry cluster reportedly showed fewer N-insertions than the 666-donor mean. V segments that were indistinguishable, TRBV6-2 and TRBV6-3 among them, were omitted from analysis. Later on, an analysis found that several of the most significant clusters appeared to be linked to common viral pathogens, which included parvovirus B19.

Researchers ran the PCR with 60 Vbeta and 13 Jbeta primers. The table came from immunoSEQ multiplex PCR; TCRdb's copy has only in-frame clones and leaves some out. The profile shows approximately 51,000 clones, around 74% of them singletons. Sequenced sample: PBMCs. This receptor was taken from a young man in good health and CMV-seronegative. The genes are TRBV5-1 and TRBJ1-3; unclear D gene. This CDR3 reads CASSLTASGNTIYF. As DNA, the CDR3 is TGCGCCAGCAGCTTGACAGCTTCTGGAAACACCATATATTTT.